This TCR beta chain came from a study of identical twins. MiXCR, run by TCRdb on the 5' RACE reads, gives a single entry per CDR3 protein. The sample has about 490,000 distinct CDR3 sequences; roughly 15% are singletons. The V and J ends lost 8 bases and 0 bases respectively, with 9 bases between them. Germline CDR1 is SNHLY and CDR2 is FYNNEI. The CDR3 contains 13 residues. The sample was also reused in another study, on yellow fever vaccine responses in identical twins.

The sequence was obtained from a woman under 30 in good health. The rearrangement links TRBV2 to TRBJ2-3, with TRBD2 as a possible D gene (6 bases). Sequenced material: CD4+ T cells sorted from blood. The CDR3 here is CASHSGSTDTQYF. CDR3 DNA: TGTGCCAGCCATAGCGGAAGCACAGATACGCAGTATTTT.